A single sample gave rise to the 31 T cell receptor beta chains below, sequenced in a study of blood T cell repertoires in COVID-19. Measured with immunoSEQ multiplex PCR; TCRdb has only the in-frame clones, and not every one. The sample gives 250,000 to 300,000 clones, around 86% of which show up once; 15% to 19% is in the top ten. The sequenced sample was PBMCs or T cells enriched from blood (not recorded which). The source of these receptors is a man aged 18 to 29 who had recovered from COVID-19.

The V call is TRBV29-1, the J call TRBJ1-2, with 8 bases lining up with TRBD1. V was clipped by 7 bases and J by 4 bases; unmatched bases: 2. Germline V gene sequence: CDR1 SQVTM, CDR2 ANQGSEA. CDR3 length: 11 residues. The CDR3: CSGGQAYGYTF. In DNA, the CDR3 is TGCAGCGGGGGACAGGCCTATGGCTACACCTTC.

This clone was seen a few times. The V and J genes are TRBV28 and TRBJ1-6; possible D gene TRBD1, 5 bases. This CDR3 is built from 16 residues. V was clipped by 6 bases and J by 0 bases, with 12 bases between them. The germline gives CDR1 MDHEN, CDR2 SYDVKM. In DNA, the CDR3 is TGTGCCAGCAGACCCGGGGGGAGCTCCTATAATTCACCCCTCCACTTT. Translated: CASRPGGSSYNSPLHF.

The chain is built from TRBV24-1 and TRBJ1-5; 7 bases are shared with TRBD1. Germline V lookup: CDR1 KGHDR, CDR2 SFDVKD. The CDR3 runs 16 residues. The J segment lost 4 bases and the V segment lost 4 bases, leaving 9 bases of the junction unmatched. The CDR3 protein is CATSEKRAGGNQPQHF. The CDR3 nucleotides are TGTGCCACCAGTGAGAAAAGGGCAGGGGGGAATCAGCCCCAGCATTTT.

Only one count was recorded for this clone. The chain joins TRBV5-6 to TRBJ2-3; D uncertain. Looked up from germline, CDR1 is SGHDT and CDR2 is YYEEEE. This CDR3 is built from 13 residues. V lost 1 base to trimming and J lost 3 bases, with 6 bases between them. The CDR3 loop is CASSLPGTDTQYF. The CDR3 DNA sequence: TGTGCCAGCAGCTTGCCCGGGACAGATACGCAGTATTTT.

The rearrangement links TRBV4-1 to TRBJ1-4; perhaps TRBD1 as D (6 bases). Germline V gives CDR1 MGHRA, CDR2 YSYEKL. The CDR3 is 16 residues long. V was clipped by 5 bases and J by 10 bases, with 23 bases between them. The chain's CDR3 is CASSARELAVGGKLFF. As DNA, the CDR3 is TGCGCCAGCAGCGCCCGCGAGTTGGCCGTAGGGGGAAAACTGTTTTTT.

The chain recombines TRBV19 with TRBJ1-5; TRBD1 aligns across 7 bases. V lost 0 bases, J lost 6 bases, and 8 bases stayed unmatched. Germline values: CDR1 LNHDA, CDR2 SQIVND (reference sequence). CDR3 length: 16 residues. CDR3 in amino acids: CASSIDQGGAGQPQHF. CDR3 coding DNA: TGTGCCAGTAGTATAGATCAAGGGGGCGCCGGTCAGCCCCAGCATTTT. Full variable domain (rest looked up from reference TRBV19 and TRBJ1-5): DGGITQSPKYLFRKEGQNVTLSCEQNLNHDAMYWYRQDPGQGLRLIYYSQIVNDFQKGDIAEGYSVSREKKESFPLTVTSAQKNPTAFYLCASSIDQGGAGQPQHFGDGTRLSIL.

This clone was seen a few times. V and J are TRBV6-5 and TRBJ1-2; a weak D match, TRBD1 (6 bases). The CDR3 is 14 amino acids. V lost 7 bases and J lost 3, with 15 bases in between. Germline lookup yields CDR1 MNHEY and CDR2 SVGAGI. CDR3 amino acids: CASNPATGYYGYTF. CDR3 DNA: TGTGCCAGCAACCCAGCGACAGGCTACTATGGCTACACCTTC.

The chain joins TRBV5-1 to TRBJ2-6; unclear D gene. Trimming removed 4 bases from V and 1 base from J, with 15 bases in between. Germline V gene data show CDR1 as SGHRS and CDR2 as YFSETQ. The length of the CDR3 is 17 residues. The CDR3 reads CASSIGSQVSGANVLTF. In nucleotides, the CDR3 is TGCGCCAGCAGCATTGGAAGCCAGGTGTCTGGGGCCAACGTCCTGACTTTC.

The V gene is TRBV3-1 (or the pseudogene TRBV3-2), the J gene TRBJ1-5; D is ambiguous. V was pared by 4 bases and J by 2 bases, with 9 bases between. Looked up from germline, CDR1 is LGHDT and CDR2 is YNNKEL (reference sequence). The CDR3 is 14 residues long. The CDR3 spells CASSLAVGNQPQHF. The CDR3 nucleotides read TGTGCCAGCAGCCTAGCGGTTGGCAATCAGCCCCAGCATTTT.

CDR3 in amino acids: CASSQTGIGSPLHF. The CDR3 DNA reads TGTGCCAGCAGCCAAACAGGAATAGGTTCACCCCTCCACTTT. V is TRBV3-1 (or the pseudogene TRBV3-2) and J is TRBJ1-6, with D possibly TRBD1 on 5 matching bases. Trimming took off 2 bases at V and 9 bases at J, with 11 bases between the two ends. This CDR3 has 14 amino acids. Germline V gene data show CDR1 as LGHDT and CDR2 as YNNKEL (reference sequence).

The chain joins TRBV5-1 to TRBJ1-2, with D hard to call. Trimming removed 8 bases from V and 8 bases from J, with 10 bases in between. Germline V gene sequence: CDR1 SGHRS, CDR2 YFSETQ. This CDR3 has 10 amino acids. CDR3 DNA sequence: TGCGCCAGGGCAATGGGCGGCTACACCTTC. Its translation: CARAMGGYTF.

The rearrangement uses TRBV5-1 and TRBJ2-3; TRBD2 agrees at 9 bases. This CDR3 has 15 amino acids. Trimming took 1 base from V and 6 from J; bases not matched to a gene: 6. Germline CDR1 and CDR2: SGHRS and YFSETQ. In nucleotides, the CDR3 is TGCGCCAGCAGCTTGCCTAGCGGGGCCGGGGATACGCAGTATTTT. This encodes CASSLPSGAGDTQYF.

The chain employs TRBV7-3 and TRBJ2-3; a possible D gene is TRBD1 (6 bases). The CDR3 runs 13 residues. CDR1 is SGHTA and CDR2 is FQGTGA in the germline V gene. Between the trimmed V and J ends, which lost 5 bases and 4 bases, there was a span of 10 bases. DNA of the CDR3: TGTGCCAGCAGCCGTCAGGGGCCAGATACGCAGTATTTT. This sequence encodes CASSRQGPDTQYF. The full variable domain, completed using reference TRBV7-3 and TRBJ2-3, is GAGVSQTPSNKVTEKGKYVELRCDPISGHTALYWYRQSLGQGPEFLIYFQGTGAADDSGLPNDRFFAVRPEGSVSTLKIQRTERGDSAVYLCASSRQGPDTQYFGPGTRLTVL.

This chain connects TRBV19 to TRBJ2-5; 7 nucleotides line up with TRBD2. Trimming took 3 bases from V and 2 from J; bases not matched to a gene: 6. This CDR3 is built from 15 residues. Germline-derived CDR1 and CDR2 are LNHDA and SQIVND (reference sequence). The CDR3 nucleotides read TGTGCCAGTAGTATTCGACGGGAGGTACAAGAGACCCAGTACTTC. It codes for CASSIRREVQETQYF.

The chain joins TRBV7-6 to TRBJ1-1; no clear D. The ends were cut back, 2 bases at V and 5 bases at J, with 12 bases in the middle. The CDR3 runs to 14 residues. Looked up from germline, CDR1 is SGHVS and CDR2 is FNYEAQ. The CDR3 nucleotides read TGTGCCAGCAGCTTACAAAGGGAGGGTACTGAAGCTTTCTTT. Residues: CASSLQREGTEAFF. Complete variable domain (other parts from reference TRBV7-6 and TRBJ1-1): GAGVSQSPRYKVTKRGQDVALRCDPISGHVSLYWYRQALGQGPEFLTYFNYEAQQDKSGLPNDRFSAERPEGSISTLTIQRTEQRDSAMYRCASSLQREGTEAFFGQGTRLTVV.

The rearrangement uses TRBV28 and TRBJ1-2, with a tentative D call TRBD1 (6 bases). CDR1 and CDR2 (germline): MDHEN, SYDVKM. Trimming removed 6 bases from V and 8 bases from J, with 16 bases in between. CDR3 length: 13 amino acids. The DNA for the CDR3 is TGTGCCAGCAGAAAACAGGGTTCTCGCGGCTACACCTTC. Its translation is CASRKQGSRGYTF.

J is TRBJ1-6 and V is TRBV3-1 (or the pseudogene TRBV3-2); 7 bases agree with TRBD1. The junction had 1 base not matched to a gene; V was cut back by 1 base and J by 4 bases. Germline loops: CDR1 LGHDT, CDR2 YNNKEL (reference sequence). The length of the CDR3 is 15 residues. The CDR3 coding sequence is TGTGCCAGCAGCCAAGGGGACAGATATAATTCACCCCTCCACTTT. This sequence encodes CASSQGDRYNSPLHF.

The V call is TRBV3-1 (or the pseudogene TRBV3-2), the J call TRBJ2-7, with 11 nucleotides matching TRBD2. J was trimmed by 6 bases and V by 0 bases; bases with no gene match: 4. The germline CDR1 and CDR2 sequences are LGHDT and YNNKEL (reference sequence). The CDR3 contains 15 residues. CDR3 DNA sequence: TGTGCCAGCAGCCAAGAACTAGCGGGAGTTTCCGAGCAGTACTTC. Protein product: CASSQELAGVSEQYF.

The rearrangement links TRBV6-5 to TRBJ1-2; a possible D gene is TRBD1 (5 bases). There are 13 residues in the CDR3. Trimming cost V 8 bases and J 6 bases, with 16 bases left between them. Germline V gene lookup returns CDR1 MNHEY and CDR2 SVGAGI. CDR3 sequence reads: CASGAGLTNGYTF. CDR3 sequence (DNA): TGTGCCAGCGGGGCGGGACTAACGAATGGCTACACCTTC.

The chain is built from TRBV4-1 and TRBJ2-7, with D possibly TRBD2 on 5 matching bases. The CDR3 contains 15 residues. Germline V CDR1 and CDR2: MGHRA, YSYEKL. V was cut by 0 bases and J by 2 bases, with 11 bases left in between. CDR3 DNA: TGCGCCAGCAGCCAAGAATACCGGGGAGCCTACGAGCAGTACTTC. As protein: CASSQEYRGAYEQYF.

J is TRBJ1-4 and V is TRBV3-1 (or the pseudogene TRBV3-2), with 7 bases matching TRBD1. J gave up 8 bases and V 1 base, and 10 bases lay outside the gene matches. The CDR3 is made up of 16 amino acids. The germline gives CDR1 LGHDT, CDR2 YNNKEL (reference sequence). CDR3 sequence (DNA): TGTGCCAGCAGCCAAGGGGACAGTTCGGTCAGGGAAAAACTGTTTTTT. It codes for CASSQGDSSVREKLFF.

This clone was counted between two and nine times. Distinct nucleotide sequences in the sample also encode this CDR3. The V call is TRBV9, the J call TRBJ2-3; D is uncertain. From germline, CDR1 is SGDLS and CDR2 YYNGEE. The V end lost 0 bases, the J end lost 4 bases, and 6 bases lay between the germline ends. This CDR3 comprises 13 residues. The CDR3 reads CASSVASPDTQYF. In nucleotides, the CDR3 is TGTGCCAGCAGCGTAGCGTCCCCAGATACGCAGTATTTT.

V gene TRBV5-4 combines with J gene TRBJ2-2; TRBD2 matches 10 bases. V lost 1 base to trimming and J lost 2 bases; unmatched junction nucleotides: 5. The CDR3 contains 17 residues. Germline V gene sequence: CDR1 SGHNT, CDR2 YYREEE (reference sequence). CDR3 residues: CASSLLAGGPNTGELFF. The DNA of the CDR3 is TGTGCCAGCAGCTTGTTAGCGGGGGGCCCAAACACCGGGGAGCTGTTTTTT.

This rearrangement joins TRBV19 to TRBJ2-5; 11 bases agree with TRBD1. Trimming at V came to 5 bases and at J to 8 bases, leaving 10 bases not matched to a gene. The CDR3 is 15 residues long. The germline gives CDR1 LNHDA, CDR2 SQIVND (reference sequence). The CDR3 spells CASSSPGQGGVTQYF. CDR3 sequence (DNA): TGTGCCAGTAGTTCCCCGGGACAGGGGGGGGTCACCCAGTACTTC.

The chain recombines TRBV11-3 with TRBJ2-7; 7 positions match TRBD1. Germline assignment: CDR1 SGHNT and CDR2 YENEEA. The CDR3 is 14 amino acids. J was trimmed by 4 bases and V by 5 bases; bases with no gene match: 8. The CDR3 bases are TGTGCCAGCAGCCCCGGACAGGTCGAATACGAGCAGTACTTC. It codes for CASSPGQVEYEQYF.

The genes are TRBV24-1 and TRBJ1-2, with D possibly TRBD1 on 5 matching bases. Germline V CDR1 and CDR2: KGHDR, SFDVKD. The CDR3 has 14 amino acids. V was clipped by 9 bases and J by 7 bases, with 20 bases between them. CDR3 region: CATSQSQGFRGYTF. CDR3 nucleotides: TGTGCCACCTCTCAAAGCCAGGGATTTCGTGGCTACACCTTC.

The chain recombines TRBV18 with TRBJ1-1, with D possibly TRBD1 on 5 matching bases. The V gene's germline CDR1 is KGHSH and CDR2 LQKENI. The CDR3 length is 15 residues. Between the trimmed V and J ends, which lost 3 bases and 8 bases, there was a span of 19 bases. CDR3 bases: TGTGCCAGCTCACCCTCGATTGGACAATTAGAGGAAGCTTTCTTT. It yields the protein CASSPSIGQLEEAFF.

This chain joins TRBV11-2 and TRBJ1-4; D uncertain. The CDR3 contains 13 residues. The V and J ends lost 0 bases and 11 bases respectively, with 10 bases between them. Germline loops: CDR1 SGHAT, CDR2 FQNNGV. The CDR3 loop reads CASSLEPSGKLFF. As DNA, the CDR3 is TGTGCCAGCAGCTTAGAGCCCTCGGGGAAACTGTTTTTT.

V and J are TRBV9 and TRBJ2-3, with D unclear. The V end was cut by 0 bases, the J end by 1 base, with 9 bases between. Germline V lookup: CDR1 SGDLS, CDR2 YYNGEE. The CDR3 runs 15 residues. CDR3 residues: CASSVGHQGTDTQYF. CDR3 sequence (DNA): TGTGCCAGCAGCGTAGGACATCAAGGCACAGATACGCAGTATTTT.

The count of this clone is one. The CDR3 nucleotides read TGTGCCAGCAGTTTACTCAGTAGCAATCAGCCCCAGCATTTT. Encoded protein: CASSLLSSNQPQHF. The chain uses TRBV28 and TRBJ1-5; D gene unclear. The V gene's germline CDR1 is MDHEN and CDR2 SYDVKM. The CDR3 runs 14 residues. The ends were cut back, 2 bases at V and 0 bases at J, with 5 bases in the middle.

The chain carries TRBV4-1 and TRBJ2-3, with no clear D. CDR3 length: 17 residues. V was pared by 0 bases and J by 0 bases, with 13 bases between. Germline V gene sequence: CDR1 MGHRA, CDR2 YSYEKL. Here the CDR3 reads CASSQDVKQLSTDTQYF. DNA of the CDR3: TGCGCCAGCAGCCAAGACGTGAAACAATTAAGCACAGATACGCAGTATTTT.